This T cell receptor (beta chain) was recovered during a study of OX40 agonist ivuxolimab in advanced cancers. Overall study: Clinicians treated patients with ivuxolimab, an agonistic anti-OX40 (CD134) antibody.

Profiled with immunoSEQ multiplex PCR; TCRdb holds only in-frame clones, not every one. This table holds about 58,000 clones, around 84% found once. Study conclusions and caveats: Within 6 weeks, CD4+ and CD8+ blood T cells expanded clonally at 0.1 to 3.0 mg/kg. Individuals who were partial responders at 0.1-3.0 mg/kg had clonal expansion that ranked among the lowest. CD8+ T cells (on average) carried more expanded clones than CD4+ T cells.

With respect to this clone: The antigen is undetermined.

V lost 5 bases and J 4 bases, leaving 11 bases between the germline ends. CDR3 length: 13 residues. Germline V gene sequence: CDR1 SGHAT, CDR2 FQNNGV. Sequences were derived from CD4+ or CD8+ T cells sorted from blood, sampled in a trial of the OX40 agonist ivuxolimab. J is TRBJ2-5 and V is TRBV11-2; D possibly uses TRBD1 or TRBD2 (5 bases each). This sequence was found in an adult with an advanced solid tumor such as melanoma, head and neck, liver or kidney cancer. CDR3 sequence: CASSPGRRETQYF. As DNA, the CDR3 is TGTGCCAGCAGCCCGGGACGGCGAGAGACCCAGTACTTC.